Listed below are T cell receptor beta chains from one sample, sequenced in a study of response to subunit inactivated influenza vaccine. MiXCR was run by TCRdb on the RT-PCR reads, yielding one entry per CDR3 protein. The data show roughly 500,000 distinct CDR3 sequences, with over 25% seen just once and approximately 1.9% held by the top ten. Sequenced here: CD4+ T cells sorted from PBMCs, sampled around 5 days after vaccination. The receptor source for this set is a man aged 50-59 years who received an inactivated influenza vaccine. CDR3s include the opening cysteine and the closing phenylalanine or tryptophan. D genes are given only for firm matches. Rows may omit the clone size; those that give it use once, few, many or a size class.

abundance,j_gene,v_gene,d_gene,CDR3aa,CDR3nt
many,TRBJ1-2,TRBV5-5,TRBD1,CASSPGTGNYGYTF,TGTGCCAGCAGCCCCGGGACAGGCAACTATGGCTACACCTTC
NA,TRBJ2-2,TRBV5-1,NA,CASRRSGLNTGELFF,TGCGCCAGCAGACGATCTGGGCTGAACACCGGGGAGCTGTTTTTT
few,TRBJ1-5,TRBV20-1,TRBD1,CSASRTGFANQPQHF,TGCAGTGCTAGCCGGACAGGGTTTGCCAATCAGCCCCAGCATTTT
NA,TRBJ2-3,TRBV6-2/TRBV6-3,TRBD1,CASSQTGGRDTQYF,TGTGCCAGCAGCCAGACAGGGGGCAGAGATACGCAGTATTTT
NA,TRBJ2-1,TRBV10-3,NA,CAISEKTGGEQFF,TGTGCCATCAGTGAAAAAACAGGAGGCGAGCAGTTCTTC
NA,TRBJ2-3,TRBV15,NA,CATSSRGLDTQYF,TGTGCCACCAGCAGCAGGGGTTTGGATACGCAGTATTTT
few,TRBJ1-6,TRBV27,NA,CASSPNYNSPLHF,TGTGCCAGCAGTCCGAACTATAATTCACCCCTCCACTTT
many,TRBJ2-3,TRBV24-1,TRBD1,CATSELGRGQGLSTDTQYF,TGTGCCACCAGTGAGCTGGGCAGGGGGCAAGGGTTGAGCACAGATACGCAGTATTTT
NA,TRBJ2-7,TRBV20-1,TRBD1,CSARGQGATYEQYF,TGCAGTGCTAGAGGACAGGGGGCCACCTACGAGCAGTACTTC
NA,TRBJ2-5,TRBV5-1,NA,CASSLVEDQETQYF,TGCGCCAGCAGCTTGGTGGAAGACCAAGAGACCCAGTACTTC
NA,TRBJ1-2,TRBV6-5,TRBD1,CASSYSGAGGVYGYTF,TGTGCCAGCAGTTACTCTGGGGCAGGGGGTGTCTATGGCTACACCTTC
few,TRBJ2-3,TRBV20-1,NA,CSARLKTADTQYF,TGCAGTGCTAGGCTCAAGACGGCAGATACGCAGTATTTT
NA,TRBJ2-2,TRBV12-3/TRBV12-4,NA,CASSEQVNTGELFF,TGTGCCAGCAGTGAACAGGTTAACACCGGGGAGCTGTTTTTT
NA,TRBJ2-7,TRBV7-2,NA,CASSLQLADYEQYF,TGTGCCAGCAGCTTACAGCTAGCAGACTACGAGCAGTACTTC
few,TRBJ1-4,TRBV11-2,TRBD1,CASSPIRTGPDKAEKLFF,TGTGCCAGCAGCCCCATCCGGACAGGGCCGGACAAAGCTGAAAAACTGTTTTTT
many,TRBJ2-5,TRBV4-2,NA,CASSQGGGQETQYF,TGTGCCAGCAGCCAAGGTGGGGGGCAGGAGACCCAGTACTTC
NA,TRBJ2-1,TRBV11-1,TRBD1,CASSLIPTGAEQFF,TGTGCCAGCAGCTTAATCCCCACAGGGGCTGAGCAGTTCTTC
NA,TRBJ2-5,TRBV7-2,NA,CASSLLGQAQETQYF,TGTGCCAGCAGCTTACTGGGTCAAGCTCAAGAGACCCAGTACTTC
NA,TRBJ1-2,TRBV20-1,NA,CSAIVRINYGYTF,TGCAGTGCTATTGTCAGGATTAACTATGGCTACACCTTC
many,TRBJ1-6,TRBV12-3/TRBV12-4,TRBD1,CASSFRDSNSPLHF,TGTGCCAGCAGTTTCCGGGACAGTAATTCACCCCTCCACTTT
NA,TRBJ2-1,TRBV4-3,TRBD2,CASSQEPLTSGSDEQFF,TGCGCCAGCAGCCAGGAACCCCTGACTAGCGGGAGCGATGAGCAGTTCTTC
NA,TRBJ2-7,TRBV20-1,NA,CSAGGTTTYEQYF,TGCAGTGCCGGGGGAACGACCACCTACGAGCAGTACTTC
few,TRBJ1-6,TRBV29-1,TRBD1,CSVRTGSYNSPLHF,TGCAGCGTACGGACAGGGTCCTATAATTCACCCCTCCACTTT
few,TRBJ2-5,TRBV9,TRBD1,CASSAGQGRVTQYF,TGTGCCAGCAGCGCGGGACAGGGGAGGGTGACCCAGTACTTC
NA,TRBJ1-2,TRBV3-1,TRBD1,CASTLQGDYGYTF,TGTGCCAGCACCCTACAGGGGGACTATGGCTACACCTTC
NA,TRBJ2-1,TRBV5-1,TRBD1,CASGRQGALSNEQFF,TGCGCCAGCGGACGACAGGGGGCCCTTTCCAATGAGCAGTTCTTC
NA,TRBJ2-4,TRBV6-5,TRBD2,CASSYSVAGGLAKNIQYF,TGTGCCAGCAGTTACTCGGTAGCGGGAGGTCTAGCCAAAAACATTCAGTACTTC
NA,TRBJ2-2,TRBV20-1,TRBD2,CSARRGRAVGELFF,TGCAGTGCTAGGCGCGGGAGGGCCGTAGGGGAGCTGTTTTTT
NA,TRBJ1-1,TRBV10-3,NA,CAIKDGQWNTEAFF,TGTGCCATCAAGGACGGTCAGTGGAACACTGAAGCTTTCTTT
few,TRBJ2-7,TRBV18,NA,CASSPGEYEQYF,TGTGCCAGCTCACCCGGAGAATACGAGCAGTACTTC
NA,TRBJ2-1,TRBV4-2,NA,CASSQGSARSSYNEQFF,TGTGCCAGCAGCCAAGGGTCGGCCAGGAGCTCCTACAATGAGCAGTTCTTC
NA,TRBJ1-6,TRBV12-3/TRBV12-4,NA,CASSKRDDSSPLHF,TGTGCCAGCAGTAAGAGGGACGATAGTTCACCCCTCCACTTT
NA,TRBJ2-3,TRBV10-3,TRBD2,CAISDGLAGTDTQYF,TGTGCCATCAGTGACGGACTAGCGGGCACAGATACGCAGTATTTT
many,TRBJ1-5,TRBV20-1,NA,CSAGAVEAQHF,TGCAGTGCTGGGGCGGTGGAAGCCCAGCATTTT
NA,TRBJ1-1,TRBV28,NA,CASSRGSDTEAFF,TGTGCCAGCAGCCGGGGGAGCGACACTGAAGCTTTCTTT
few,TRBJ2-7,TRBV4-2,NA,CASSQDGTVFATEQYF,TGTGCCAGCAGCCAAGATGGAACAGTCTTCGCTACCGAGCAGTACTTC
NA,TRBJ2-1,TRBV9,NA,CASSVIPVGGEQFF,TGTGCCAGCAGCGTCATCCCGGTGGGCGGTGAGCAGTTCTTC
few,TRBJ2-1,TRBV4-3,NA,CASSQDLRADSGNNEQFF,TGCGCCAGCAGCCAAGATCTCAGAGCGGACTCGGGGAACAATGAGCAGTTCTTC
NA,TRBJ2-7,TRBV5-1,TRBD1,CASSLTSGTGYYEQYF,TGCGCCAGCAGCCTTACCTCCGGGACAGGGTACTACGAGCAGTACTTC
few,TRBJ1-5,TRBV28,NA,CASSSVFSNQPQHF,TGTGCCAGCAGTTCGGTCTTTAGCAATCAGCCCCAGCATTTT
NA,TRBJ1-5,TRBV10-2,NA,CASEEGNGSNQPQHF,TGCGCCAGCGAAGAGGGGAATGGGAGCAATCAGCCCCAGCATTTT
NA,TRBJ1-1,TRBV11-1,NA,CASSLAGSRLRMNTEAFF,TGTGCCAGCAGCTTAGCCGGGAGTCGGTTGAGGATGAACACTGAAGCTTTCTTT
few,TRBJ2-5,TRBV11-1,NA,CASSSSSGLGETQYF,TGTGCCAGCAGCTCGTCGAGCGGGCTCGGGGAGACCCAGTACTTC
NA,TRBJ2-2,TRBV5-1,NA,CASSLEQSTRELFF,TGCGCCAGCAGCTTGGAACAGTCCACCAGGGAGCTGTTTTTT
NA,TRBJ2-3,TRBV9,TRBD2,CASSVESGRVSDTQYF,TGTGCCAGCAGCGTAGAGAGCGGGAGGGTCTCAGATACGCAGTATTTT
few,TRBJ2-2,TRBV5-5,NA,CASSADRANTGELFF,TGTGCCAGCAGCGCGGACAGAGCGAACACCGGGGAGCTGTTTTTT
few,TRBJ2-7,TRBV20-1,NA,CSARGATSSYEQYF,TGCAGTGCTAGAGGGGCGACCAGCTCCTACGAGCAGTACTTC
few,TRBJ2-5,TRBV5-1,NA,CASNIGGPETQYF,TGCGCCAGCAATATAGGGGGGCCCGAGACCCAGTACTTC
many,TRBJ2-2,TRBV29-1,NA,CSVENAMNTGELFF,TGCAGCGTTGAAAATGCGATGAACACCGGGGAGCTGTTTTTT
NA,TRBJ2-7,TRBV20-1,TRBD2,CSARVGSGRAYEQYF,TGCAGTGCTAGAGTTGGTAGCGGGAGGGCCTACGAGCAGTACTTC
NA,TRBJ2-1,TRBV5-6,NA,CASRLMGGEQFF,TGTGCCAGCAGATTAATGGGTGGGGAGCAGTTCTTC
NA,TRBJ2-2,TRBV5-1,NA,CASSSGASTGELFF,TGCGCCAGCAGCTCGGGGGCGAGCACCGGGGAGCTGTTTTTT
NA,TRBJ2-6,TRBV14,TRBD1,CASSQVGRGPGANVLTF,TGTGCCAGCAGCCAAGTGGGCAGGGGGCCTGGGGCCAACGTCCTGACTTTC
NA,TRBJ2-3,TRBV10-3,TRBD1,CAISELAGGADTQYF,TGTGCCATCAGTGAGTTGGCAGGGGGCGCAGATACGCAGTATTTT
NA,TRBJ2-3,TRBV12-3/TRBV12-4,TRBD2,CASSFLAGAPFTDTQYF,TGTGCCAGCAGTTTTCTAGCGGGGGCCCCTTTCACAGATACGCAGTATTTT